This T cell receptor (beta chain) came from a study of cytomegalovirus exposure and HLA in healthy donors. Overall study results and limits: A link between a missense DCLRE1C variant and TCR beta V- and J-gene trimming emerged from a later analysis. CMV serostatus was the sole immune exposure information available. Upon later analysis, TCR association rates were observed to vary by HLA locus, being highest for DRB1 and lowest for HLA-C.

The PCR was carried out with 60 Vbeta primers and 13 Jbeta primers. Authors' methods: Later reanalysis found 75 million to 95 million unique TCR beta chains, roughly 10 million of them shared. The assay was immunoSEQ multiplex PCR, and TCRdb's table has in-frame clones only and misses some. V and J calls and clone size come straight from that table; D and trimming were deduced from the DNA. This table holds some 130,000 clones, roughly 85% found once. Comments on this clone: Its antigen is unidentified.

Germline assignment: CDR1 MNHNS and CDR2 SASEGT. Trimming removed 6 bases at V and 11 bases at J, with 19 bases between. The CDR3 has 13 residues. The genes are TRBV6-1 and TRBJ1-1, with no clear D. The source is a man between 35 and 55 years old in good health and CMV-seropositive. Material: PBMCs. This CDR3 is CASRVGQLSGAFF. Here the CDR3 DNA reads TGTGCCAGCAGAGTCGGGCAGCTAAGCGGGGCTTTCTTT.